This TCR beta chain stems from a study of blood T cell repertoires in COVID-19. CDR3 length equals 12 residues. Germline CDR1 is SGHAT and CDR2 is FQNNGV. Trimming left V 6 bases short and J 5 bases short, with 7 bases between. Original processing methods: Using reference gene primer amplification, nucleated cell counts were estimated. This table comes from immunoSEQ multiplex PCR, and its TCRdb copy is limited to in-frame clones, with some not included. That table supplies the V and J calls and clone size; D and trimming were determined from the DNA. The profile covers about 230,000 clones, with approximately 80% appearing a single time and 27% taken by the ten largest.

This rearrangement joins TRBV11-2 to TRBJ1-4; D is uncertain. The clonotype originates from a middle-aged man with acute or convalescent COVID-19. The sample consisted of peripheral blood. The CDR3 loop is CASRRVNEKLFF. The CDR3 DNA follows: TGTGCCAGCAGACGGGTAAATGAAAAACTGTTTTTT.